This record covers a single T cell receptor beta chain. Its antigen is undetermined. TCRdb's copy holds only in-frame clones and misses some; the assay was immunoSEQ multiplex PCR. The repertoire includes 100,000 to 150,000 clones, about 88% of them detected once, and 5% to 6% sits in the top ten. This CDR3 contains 13 residues. V lost 4 bases and J lost 5, with 6 bases in between. The germline V gene has CDR1 MNHEY and CDR2 SMNVEV (reference sequence). Time point denoted: blood 2 weeks post-SBRT. The treatment was: 15 Gy SBRT to primary tumor, nephrectomy 4 weeks later. The patient's renal cell carcinoma had clear cell pathology. These data belong to a study of radiation and T cells in renal cell carcinoma. Overall study findings and caveats: From baseline, blood top tumor clonotypes peaked at 2 weeks post-radiation.

Sequenced material: blood, taken from a patient whose treatment included radiotherapy and nephrectomy. This TCR derives from a woman between 65 and 79 years old with renal cell carcinoma. V usage is TRBV27 and J usage is TRBJ1-6; no clear D gene. The CDR3 region has the DNA TGTGCCAGCAGTTCGCCAGATAATTCACCCCTCCACTTT. Protein product: CASSSPDNSPLHF.